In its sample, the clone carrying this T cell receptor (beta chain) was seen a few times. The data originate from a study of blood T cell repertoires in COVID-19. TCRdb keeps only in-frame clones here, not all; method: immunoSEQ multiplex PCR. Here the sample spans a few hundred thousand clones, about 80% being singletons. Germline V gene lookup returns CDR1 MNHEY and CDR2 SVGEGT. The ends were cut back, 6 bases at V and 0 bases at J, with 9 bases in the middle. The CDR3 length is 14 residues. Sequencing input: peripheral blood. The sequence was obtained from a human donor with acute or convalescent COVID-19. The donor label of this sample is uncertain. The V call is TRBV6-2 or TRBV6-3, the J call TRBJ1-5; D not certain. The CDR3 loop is CASSRDNSNQPQHF. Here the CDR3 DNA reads TGTGCCAGCAGCCGTGACAATAGCAATCAGCCCCAGCATTTT.